The clone carrying this T cell receptor beta chain came up once. Its antigen remains unknown. The sample is drawn from a study of OX40 agonist ivuxolimab in advanced cancers. Findings of the study overall: Expanded clones were, on average, more numerous among CD8+ T cells than CD4+.

Here immunoSEQ multiplex PCR was the method, and the copy in TCRdb shows in-frame clones only, minus some. The sample includes about 62,000 clones, about four fifths of them seen just once. Trimming at V came to 3 bases and at J to 5 bases, leaving 2 bases not matched to a gene. The germline CDR1 and CDR2 sequences are SGDLS and YYNGEE. This CDR3 is 14 amino acids long. The clonotype originates from an adult with an advanced solid tumor such as melanoma, head and neck, liver or kidney cancer. The chain links TRBV9 to TRBJ2-1; 10 positions agree with TRBD2. The specimen comprised CD4+ or CD8+ T cells sorted from blood, sampled in a trial of the OX40 agonist ivuxolimab. The CDR3 loop is CASSGTSGNNEQFF. The CDR3 nucleotides are TGTGCCAGCAGCGGGACTAGCGGTAACAATGAGCAGTTCTTC.